A selection of T cell receptor beta chains follows, all from one sample in a study of monozygotic twins with cystic fibrosis. Method: immunoSEQ multiplex PCR; TCRdb's copy keeps in-frame clones and lacks some. The data contain tens of thousands of clones, nearly 85% of them singletons. The sequenced sample consisted of blood. Every receptor here comes from a girl aged 2 to 9 with cystic fibrosis. Each CDR3 is given with its conserved first and last residue. Fields, in order: CDR3 protein, CDR3 DNA, clone size, V gene, D gene, J gene. D genes are given only for firm matches. Only some rows state a clone size, as once, few, many or a class for expanded clones.

cdr3_aa: CACDPGLAFNEQFF; cdr3_nt: TGTGCCTGTGATCCGGGACTAGCTTTCAATGAGCAGTTCTTC; clone_size: -; v_call: TRBV2; d_call: TRBD2; j_call: TRBJ2-1
cdr3_aa: CAGPNRDIYNEQFF; cdr3_nt: TGTGCCGGGCCGAACCGGGACATATACAATGAGCAGTTCTTC; clone_size: -; v_call: TRBV2; d_call: -; j_call: TRBJ2-1
cdr3_aa: CASRGQGASGNTIYF; cdr3_nt: TGTGCCAGCAGGGGACAGGGGGCCTCTGGAAACACCATATATTTT; clone_size: -; v_call: TRBV2; d_call: TRBD1; j_call: TRBJ1-3
cdr3_aa: CASSAHGTGTWEQYF; cdr3_nt: TGTGCCAGCAGTGCTCATGGGACAGGGACTTGGGAGCAGTACTTC; clone_size: few; v_call: TRBV25-1; d_call: TRBD1; j_call: TRBJ2-7
cdr3_aa: CASSLGSDGYEQYF; cdr3_nt: TGTGCCAGCAGCTTAGGCTCGGACGGGTACGAGCAGTACTTC; clone_size: -; v_call: TRBV11-1; d_call: -; j_call: TRBJ2-7
cdr3_aa: CASSVARLAGTDTQYF; cdr3_nt: TGTGCCAGCAGCGTAGCCCGGCTAGCAGGCACAGATACGCAGTATTTT; clone_size: -; v_call: TRBV9; d_call: -; j_call: TRBJ2-3
cdr3_aa: CASSQAPGGTSGGSTDTQYF; cdr3_nt: TGTGCCAGCAGCCAAGCGCCAGGAGGGACTAGCGGGGGCAGCACAGATACGCAGTATTTT; clone_size: -; v_call: TRBV4-2; d_call: TRBD2; j_call: TRBJ2-3
cdr3_aa: CASSPTGAPYEQYF; cdr3_nt: TGTGCCAGCAGTCCAACAGGGGCCCCCTACGAGCAGTACTTC; clone_size: -; v_call: TRBV27; d_call: TRBD1; j_call: TRBJ2-7
cdr3_aa: CASSFQGADTQYF; cdr3_nt: TGTGCCAGCAGCTTCCAGGGTGCAGATACGCAGTATTTT; clone_size: once; v_call: TRBV5-6; d_call: -; j_call: TRBJ2-3
cdr3_aa: CASSPPGSSYTF; cdr3_nt: TGTGCCAGCAGTCCTCCAGGGAGTAGCTACACCTTC; clone_size: -; v_call: TRBV7-8; d_call: -; j_call: TRBJ1-2
cdr3_aa: CASTLDTRGSESSYEQYF; cdr3_nt: TGTGCCAGTACCTTAGATACACGGGGCAGTGAGTCCTCCTACGAGCAGTACTTC; clone_size: -; v_call: TRBV19; d_call: -; j_call: TRBJ2-7
cdr3_aa: CASSSRPEAAEAFF; cdr3_nt: TGTGCCAGCAGCTCTCGCCCCGAGGCAGCTGAAGCTTTCTTT; clone_size: -; v_call: TRBV7-9; d_call: -; j_call: TRBJ1-1
cdr3_aa: CASSLPNPTRSTNEKLFF; cdr3_nt: TGTGCCAGCAGCTTACCCAACCCGACAAGATCAACTAATGAAAAACTGTTTTTT; clone_size: -; v_call: TRBV7-4; d_call: -; j_call: TRBJ1-4
cdr3_aa: CASSLTVRTEQYF; cdr3_nt: TGTGCCAGCAGCTTGACCGTCAGGACCGAGCAGTACTTC; clone_size: -; v_call: TRBV7-2; d_call: -; j_call: TRBJ2-7
cdr3_aa: CATSAQDADLGYGYTF; cdr3_nt: TGTGCCACCAGCGCTCAGGACGCCGATTTAGGCTATGGCTACACCTTC; clone_size: -; v_call: TRBV15; d_call: -; j_call: TRBJ1-2
cdr3_aa: CASSTPKGSYTF; cdr3_nt: TGTGCCAGTAGTACTCCCAAAGGGAGCTACACCTTC; clone_size: -; v_call: TRBV19; d_call: -; j_call: TRBJ1-2
cdr3_aa: CATRGQGRDYGYTF; cdr3_nt: TGTGCCACCAGAGGACAGGGGAGGGACTATGGCTACACCTTC; clone_size: -; v_call: TRBV15; d_call: TRBD1; j_call: TRBJ1-2
cdr3_aa: CASSLQGPAEAFF; cdr3_nt: TGCGCCAGCAGCCTCCAGGGTCCCGCTGAAGCTTTCTTT; clone_size: -; v_call: TRBV4-1; d_call: -; j_call: TRBJ1-1
cdr3_aa: CASSQELGTRSYEQYF; cdr3_nt: TGTGCCAGCAGCCAAGAGTTAGGGACGAGGTCCTACGAGCAGTACTTC; clone_size: -; v_call: TRBV14; d_call: -; j_call: TRBJ2-7
cdr3_aa: CASSFRLSSESSYNEQFF; cdr3_nt: TGTGCCAGCAGTTTCAGACTCTCTAGCGAGAGCTCCTACAATGAGCAGTTCTTC; clone_size: -; v_call: TRBV5-6; d_call: -; j_call: TRBJ2-1
cdr3_aa: CAWKGSGSAYEQYF; cdr3_nt: TGTGCCTGGAAGGGGTCAGGGAGCGCCTACGAGCAGTACTTC; clone_size: -; v_call: TRBV30; d_call: -; j_call: TRBJ2-7
cdr3_aa: CASSRGDSYEQYF; cdr3_nt: TGTGCCAGCAGTAGGGGGGACTCCTACGAGCAGTACTTC; clone_size: -; v_call: TRBV5-8; d_call: -; j_call: TRBJ2-7
cdr3_aa: CASSPTRAGGVPPPDTQYF; cdr3_nt: TGTGCCAGCAGTCCGACTCGGGCCGGGGGTGTACCTCCCCCAGATACGCAGTATTTT; clone_size: -; v_call: TRBV7-2; d_call: -; j_call: TRBJ2-3
cdr3_aa: CASSPAGTGGFTGELFF; cdr3_nt: TGTGCCAGCTCACCAGCCGGGACAGGGGGTTTCACCGGGGAGCTGTTTTTT; clone_size: -; v_call: TRBV18; d_call: TRBD1; j_call: TRBJ2-2
cdr3_aa: CASSSRTGLAGGPDTQYF; cdr3_nt: TGTGCCAGCAGCTCACGGACCGGGCTAGCGGGGGGGCCCGATACGCAGTATTTT; clone_size: -; v_call: TRBV11-2; d_call: TRBD2; j_call: TRBJ2-3
cdr3_aa: CATSEGARDLLHF; cdr3_nt: TGTGCCACCAGCGAAGGGGCCAGGGACTTACTCCACTTT; clone_size: -; v_call: TRBV15; d_call: -; j_call: TRBJ1-6
cdr3_aa: CASSVGLQENEKLFF; cdr3_nt: TGTGCCAGCAGCGTAGGCTTACAGGAGAATGAAAAACTGTTTTTT; clone_size: -; v_call: TRBV9; d_call: -; j_call: TRBJ1-4
cdr3_aa: CASSSVWSTQYF; cdr3_nt: TGCGCCAGCAGTTCCGTTTGGTCTACGCAGTATTTT; clone_size: once; v_call: TRBV5-1; d_call: -; j_call: TRBJ2-3
cdr3_aa: CASREDRGYEQYF; cdr3_nt: TGCGCCAGCAGAGAGGACAGGGGCTACGAGCAGTACTTC; clone_size: -; v_call: TRBV5-1; d_call: TRBD1; j_call: TRBJ2-7
cdr3_aa: CASSGGTSGGLLSYEQYF; cdr3_nt: TGTGCCAGCAGCGGGGGGACTAGCGGGGGCCTCCTCTCCTACGAGCAGTACTTC; clone_size: -; v_call: TRBV5-4; d_call: TRBD2; j_call: TRBJ2-7
cdr3_aa: CASSVDPNSYNEQFF; cdr3_nt: TGTGCCAGCAGCGTAGACCCTAACTCCTACAATGAGCAGTTCTTC; clone_size: -; v_call: TRBV9; d_call: -; j_call: TRBJ2-1
cdr3_aa: CASSEVGGADTQYF; cdr3_nt: TGTGCCAGCAGTGAAGTCGGGGGGGCAGATACGCAGTATTTT; clone_size: -; v_call: TRBV25-1; d_call: TRBD2; j_call: TRBJ2-3
cdr3_aa: CASSLVGPYEQYF; cdr3_nt: TGTGCCAGCAGCTTAGTGGGGCCCTACGAGCAGTACTTC; clone_size: -; v_call: TRBV7-9; d_call: -; j_call: TRBJ2-7
cdr3_aa: CASSQVGRGETQYF; cdr3_nt: TGCGCCAGCAGCCAAGTAGGTAGGGGAGAGACCCAGTACTTC; clone_size: few; v_call: TRBV4-1; d_call: -; j_call: TRBJ2-5
cdr3_aa: CASSRERTTEAFF; cdr3_nt: TGTGCCAGCAGTCGGGAACGAACAACTGAAGCTTTCTTT; clone_size: -; v_call: TRBV25-1; d_call: -; j_call: TRBJ1-1
cdr3_aa: CAWSFRYEQYF; cdr3_nt: TGTGCCTGGAGCTTTCGCTACGAGCAGTACTTC; clone_size: -; v_call: TRBV30; d_call: -; j_call: TRBJ2-7
cdr3_aa: CASSLSGGVTEAFF; cdr3_nt: TGTGCCAGCAGTTTGTCAGGGGGAGTCACTGAAGCTTTCTTT; clone_size: -; v_call: TRBV27; d_call: TRBD1; j_call: TRBJ1-1
cdr3_aa: CASSKDRNSPLHF; cdr3_nt: TGTGCCAGCAGCAAAGACAGAAATTCACCCCTCCACTTT; clone_size: few; v_call: TRBV21-1; d_call: -; j_call: TRBJ1-6
cdr3_aa: CASSYDRNSPLHF; cdr3_nt: TGTGCCAGCAGTTACGACAGGAATTCACCCCTCCACTTT; clone_size: few; v_call: TRBV6-5; d_call: -; j_call: TRBJ1-6